The next 2 T cell receptor beta chains were all read from a single sample in a study of OX40 agonist ivuxolimab in advanced cancers. Profiled with immunoSEQ multiplex PCR; TCRdb holds only in-frame clones, not every one. Of fewer than 130,000 clones detected, roughly nine tenths appear once; the ten largest clones hold 0.27%. The sample consisted of CD4+ or CD8+ T cells sorted from blood, taken in a trial of the OX40 agonist ivuxolimab. The receptors stem from an adult with an advanced solid tumor such as melanoma, head and neck, liver or kidney cancer.

This chain joins TRBV5-1 and TRBJ1-1; no clear D. The CDR3 extends over 13 amino acids. CDR1 is SGHRS, CDR2 YFSETQ, per germline. Trimming took 6 bases from V and 0 from J, leaving 9 bases between them. CDR3 loop: CASKKDLNTEAFF. The CDR3 DNA is TGCGCCAGCAAGAAGGACTTGAACACTGAAGCTTTCTTT. Filled out from reference TRBV5-1 and TRBJ1-1, the complete variable domain reads KAGVTQTPRYLIKTRGQQVTLSCSPISGHRSVSWYQQTPGQGLQFLFEYFSETQRNKGNFPGRFSGRQFSNSRSEMNVSTLELGDSALYLCASKKDLNTEAFFGQGTRLTVV.

The rearrangement joins TRBV7-8 to TRBJ1-1; D not resolved. CDR3 size: 15 residues. V was shortened by 5 bases and J by 4 bases, with 17 bases between the two germline ends. Per the germline V gene, CDR1 is SGHVS and CDR2 is FQNEAQ. CDR3 coding DNA: TGTGCCAGCAGCCCCTCAGGAGGGCGTCCCACTGAAGCTTTCTTT. The encoded protein is CASSPSGGRPTEAFF.